This T cell receptor beta chain comes out of a study of OX40 agonist ivuxolimab in advanced cancers. The overall study: Patients were treated with intravenous ivuxolimab, dosed at 0.01 to 10 mg/kg and infused every 2 weeks.

The assay was immunoSEQ multiplex PCR, and TCRdb's table has in-frame clones only and misses some. The data show around 85,000 clones, about 89% seen once. Deletions cut 2 bases from V and 1 base from J, with 21 bases between. Germline V gene sequence: CDR1 SGHRS, CDR2 YFSETQ. The CDR3 is 18 amino acids. In its sample, this clone was seen once. This receptor was taken from an adult with an advanced solid tumor such as melanoma, head and neck, liver or kidney cancer. The chain has TRBV5-1 and TRBJ1-1, with a possible D match to TRBD1 (5 bases). The sample consisted of CD4+ or CD8+ T cells sorted from blood, taken in a trial of the OX40 agonist ivuxolimab. The CDR3 protein is CASSFRGTVPSRNTEAFF. The CDR3 DNA follows: TGCGCCAGCAGCTTCCGGGGGACGGTTCCATCGAGGAACACTGAAGCTTTCTTT.